Below, 5 T cell receptor beta chains from the same sample are listed, as sequenced in a study of cytomegalovirus exposure and HLA in healthy donors. Primers included in the PCR were 60 Vbeta and 13 Jbeta primers. This table comes from immunoSEQ multiplex PCR, and its TCRdb copy is limited to in-frame clones, with some not included. In the table there are approximately 130,000 clones, around 82% of which are singletons. Sequencing was done on a sample of PBMCs. These receptors were taken from a man aged 45-60 years in good health and CMV-seronegative.

The sample holds a few counts of this clone. The V gene is TRBV28, the J gene TRBJ2-1, with D perhaps matching TRBD2 (5 bases). The CDR3 runs 15 residues. Germline assignment: CDR1 MDHEN and CDR2 SYDVKM. Deletions cut 6 bases from V and 0 bases from J, with 12 bases between. CDR3 residues: CASSVGTSSYNEQFF. CDR3 DNA: TGTGCCAGCAGCGTCGGAACTAGCTCCTACAATGAGCAGTTCTTC.

CDR3 bases: TGTGCCAGCAGCGGACAGGTTCCCTACGAGCAGTACTTC. It codes for CASSGQVPYEQYF. J is TRBJ2-7 and V is TRBV5-6; TRBD1 aligns across 7 bases. V shed 4 bases and J 2 bases; nucleotides not matched to a gene: 3. The CDR3 consists of 13 residues. From germline, CDR1 is SGHDT and CDR2 YYEEEE.

The rearrangement links TRBV19 to TRBJ2-1, with 11 nucleotides matching TRBD1. The CDR3 contains 16 residues. Germline values: CDR1 LNHDA, CDR2 SQIVND (reference sequence). Trimming at V came to 3 bases and at J to 7 bases, leaving 8 bases not matched to a gene. CDR3 protein: CASSIGQGAVINEQFF. CDR3 nucleotides: TGTGCCAGTAGTATCGGACAGGGGGCGGTCATTAATGAGCAGTTCTTC.

The gene calls are TRBV5-4 and TRBJ2-3; D is perhaps TRBD2 (5 bases). CDR1 SGHNT and CDR2 YYREEE come from the germline V gene (reference sequence). Trimming shortened V by 4 bases and J by 6 bases, and 18 bases separated the two germline ends. CDR3 length equals 15 residues. CDR3 protein: CASSRDGPYGDTQYF. DNA of the CDR3: TGTGCCAGCAGCCGGGATGGCCCGTACGGGGATACGCAGTATTTT.

The chain is built from TRBV9 and TRBJ2-1, with D tentatively TRBD2 (6 bases). The germline gives CDR1 SGDLS, CDR2 YYNGEE. CDR3 size: 16 residues. V lost 1 base and J 1 base, leaving 12 bases between the germline ends. In nucleotides, the CDR3 is TGTGCCAGCAGCGTACTCACTGGGGGGTCCTACAATGAGCAGTTCTTC. Translated, it gives CASSVLTGGSYNEQFF.